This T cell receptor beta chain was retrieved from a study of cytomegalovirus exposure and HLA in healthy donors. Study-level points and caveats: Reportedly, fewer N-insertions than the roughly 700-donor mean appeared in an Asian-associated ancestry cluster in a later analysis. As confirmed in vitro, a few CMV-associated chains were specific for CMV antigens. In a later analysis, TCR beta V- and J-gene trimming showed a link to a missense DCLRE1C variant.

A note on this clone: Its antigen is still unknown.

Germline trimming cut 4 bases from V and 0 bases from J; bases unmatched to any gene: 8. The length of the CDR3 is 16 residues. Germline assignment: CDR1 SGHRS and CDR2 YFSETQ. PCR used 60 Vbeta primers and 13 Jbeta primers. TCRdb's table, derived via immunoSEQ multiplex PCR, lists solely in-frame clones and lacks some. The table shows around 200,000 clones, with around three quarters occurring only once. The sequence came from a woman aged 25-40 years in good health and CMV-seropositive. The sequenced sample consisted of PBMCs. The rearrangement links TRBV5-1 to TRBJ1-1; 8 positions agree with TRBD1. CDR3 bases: TGCGCCAGCAGCAGTTCACCAGGGGGCTTGAACACTGAAGCTTTCTTT. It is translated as CASSSSPGGLNTEAFF.